The 11 T cell receptor beta chains in this list originate from one sample, sequenced in a study of siplizumab effects on memory and regulatory T cells (dated 2019 in TCRdb). Libraries were constructed by the immunoSEQ multiplex PCR assay. TCRdb took this table from immuneACCESS and kept in-frame rearrangements with V and J called. Such tables lack part of the clones; where checked against another copy, unresolved V genes explain under half of the gap, and the rest is unexplained. In this sample the table shows tens of thousands of clones, over 90% of which occur a single time. The ten top clones hold around two fifths of the sample. Sequencing was carried out using CD8+ T cells sorted from blood. These receptors all come from a human donor in good health.

The gene calls are TRBV27 and TRBJ2-1; 9 bases map to TRBD2. The germline gives CDR1 MNHEY, CDR2 SMNVEV (reference sequence). V shed 5 bases and J 2 bases; nucleotides not matched to a gene: 4. CDR3 length: 15 residues. The CDR3 spells CASSPTSGPYNEQFF. The DNA for the CDR3 is TGTGCCAGCAGTCCGACTAGCGGTCCCTACAATGAGCAGTTCTTC.

This chain joins TRBV28 and TRBJ2-1, with D unclear. The CDR3 consists of 12 residues. The V and J ends lost 3 bases and 9 bases respectively, with 9 bases between them. Looked up from germline, CDR1 is MDHEN and CDR2 is SYDVKM. DNA for the CDR3: TGTGCCAGCAGTTTTTCCGGTAGTGAGCAGTTCTTC. Protein product: CASSFSGSEQFF.

The genes are TRBV9 and TRBJ2-3; a possible D gene is TRBD2 (5 bases). Germline loops: CDR1 SGDLS, CDR2 YYNGEE. With 0 bases removed from V and 1 base from J, the gap between germline ends came to 9 bases. CDR3 length: 15 residues. CDR3 protein: CASSVAGAGTDTQYF. Here the CDR3 DNA reads TGTGCCAGCAGCGTAGCAGGAGCGGGCACAGATACGCAGTATTTT.

V is TRBV19 and J is TRBJ2-3, with a tentative D call TRBD1 (5 bases). Germline values: CDR1 LNHDA, CDR2 SQIVND (reference sequence). Trimming removed 3 bases at V and 0 bases at J, with 10 bases between. This CDR3 has 15 residues. Here the CDR3 reads CASSIGATSTDTQYF. The CDR3 DNA sequence: TGTGCCAGTAGTATTGGGGCGACTAGCACAGATACGCAGTATTTT.

A single count supports this clone. In DNA form, the CDR3 reads TGCAGCGTTGATCCCGGACAATCCTACGAGCAGTACTTC. Translation: CSVDPGQSYEQYF. V is TRBV29-1 and J is TRBJ2-7, with a tentative D call TRBD1 (5 bases). V shed 3 bases and J shed 1 base, with 10 bases lying between them. The CDR3 runs to 13 residues. Germline CDR1 SQVTM, CDR2 ANQGSEA.

This clone was seen just once. The genes are TRBV5-6 and TRBJ2-5, with 7 positions matching TRBD1. Germline CDR1 SGHDT, CDR2 YYEEEE. CDR3 length equals 13 residues. The ends lost 4 bases at V and 5 bases at J; junction bases unmatched: 5. The CDR3 loop is CASSRTGEETQYF. The CDR3 nucleotides read TGTGCCAGCAGCCGAACAGGGGAGGAGACCCAGTACTTC.

This clone was seen a handful of times. V and J are TRBV6-1 and TRBJ2-1; unclear D gene. Trimming left V 5 bases short and J 9 bases short, with 14 bases between. Germline values: CDR1 MNHNS, CDR2 SASEGT. CDR3 size: 13 residues. CDR3 sequence: CASSRSGSGEQFF. The CDR3 DNA is TGTGCCAGCAGTCGCTCTGGGTCAGGTGAGCAGTTCTTC.

The chain recombines TRBV19 with TRBJ2-7, with D perhaps TRBD1 (6 bases). Looked up from germline, CDR1 is LNHDA and CDR2 is SQIVND (reference sequence). Trimming stripped 3 bases from V and 0 bases from J, with 9 bases between. This CDR3 has 14 residues. CDR3 residues: CASSMSGASYEQYF. CDR3 DNA: TGTGCCAGTAGTATGTCAGGGGCCTCCTACGAGCAGTACTTC.

This chain joins TRBV7-2 and TRBJ2-7; 8 bases agree with TRBD2. The CDR3 length is 14 residues. Germline values: CDR1 SGHTA, CDR2 FQGNSA. J lost 5 bases, V lost 2 bases, and 5 bases had no gene match. For the CDR3, the DNA is TGTGCCAGCAGCTTACTACTCGGGAGGGACGAGCAGTACTTC. Translating gives CASSLLLGRDEQYF.

The genes are TRBV7-6 and TRBJ2-2; 8 bases line up with TRBD2. Germline V gene data show CDR1 as SGHVS and CDR2 as FNYEAQ. V trimming: 3 bases; J trimming: 5 bases; junction bases outside the gene matches: 2. The CDR3 consists of 14 residues. The CDR3 loop reads CASSFRGGTGELFF. The CDR3 DNA follows: TGTGCCAGCAGCTTCCGGGGGGGGACCGGGGAGCTGTTTTTT.

CDR3 DNA sequence: TGTGCCAGTAGTATCCGGGAGGACTCCTACAATGAGCAGTTCTTC. Its translation is CASSIREDSYNEQFF. V and J are TRBV19 and TRBJ2-1, with 7 nucleotides matching TRBD2. From germline, CDR1 is LNHDA and CDR2 SQIVND (reference sequence). This CDR3 is built from 15 residues. The ends lost 3 bases at V and 0 bases at J; junction bases unmatched: 2.